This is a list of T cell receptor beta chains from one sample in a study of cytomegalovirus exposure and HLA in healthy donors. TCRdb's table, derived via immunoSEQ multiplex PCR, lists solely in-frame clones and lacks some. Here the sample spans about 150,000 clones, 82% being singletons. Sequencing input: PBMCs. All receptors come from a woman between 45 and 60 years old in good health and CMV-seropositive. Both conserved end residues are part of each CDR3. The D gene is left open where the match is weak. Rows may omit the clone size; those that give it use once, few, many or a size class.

TGTGCTAGCCACCGAACGGGACAATTTAGGAATGAGCAGTTCTTC,CASHRTGQFRNEQFF,.,TRBV12-5,.,TRBJ2-1
TGTGCCAGCAGTGAGCCTGACAGGGACGAGCAGTACTTC,CASSEPDRDEQYF,.,TRBV25-1,TRBD1,TRBJ2-7
TGTGCCAGCAGCGTACGGGACAGGATCACCTTC,CASSVRDRITF,.,TRBV9,TRBD1,TRBJ1-2
TGTGCCAGTAGTATTCTAGCGGGGGGGTCCAATGAGCAGTTCTTC,CASSILAGGSNEQFF,.,TRBV19,TRBD2,TRBJ2-1
TGTGCCATCAAGAGGACCAGGGGTCCGGGCTACGAGCAGTACTTC,CAIKRTRGPGYEQYF,.,TRBV10-3,.,TRBJ2-7
TGTGCCAGCAGCTTAAGCGCACAGGCCCCGAAAGAGTACTTC,CASSLSAQAPKEYF,once,TRBV7-9,.,TRBJ2-7
TGTGCCAGCAGCTCGCGGGGGGCCACAGATACGCAGTATTTT,CASSSRGATDTQYF,.,TRBV7-9,TRBD2,TRBJ2-3
TGTGCCAGCAGTTTCGCAGGGGGCAATGAGCAGTTCTTC,CASSFAGGNEQFF,.,TRBV27,TRBD1,TRBJ2-1
TGTGCCAGCAGCTCTAGCGGGGGGGCCGGATTGAATGAGCAGTTCTTC,CASSSSGGAGLNEQFF,.,TRBV7-9,TRBD2,TRBJ2-1
TGTGCCAGCAGCGTCCCTCGATCGGTGATCGGGGAGCTGTTTTTT,CASSVPRSVIGELFF,.,TRBV7-2,.,TRBJ2-2
TGCGCCAGTGCCGGGGGTTCCCGCGGTGAGCAGTTCTTC,CASAGGSRGEQFF,.,TRBV10-1,.,TRBJ2-1
TGTGCCAGCAGCCAAGATGAATCGGGGAGTAACACTGAAGCTTTCTTT,CASSQDESGSNTEAFF,few,TRBV4-2,.,TRBJ1-1
TGTGCCAGCAGCTTAACTCGCAATCAGCCCCAGCATTTT,CASSLTRNQPQHF,once,TRBV7-6,.,TRBJ1-5
TGTGCCAGCAGCTTAAAGCCTGAAAAACTGTTTTTT,CASSLKPEKLFF,.,TRBV7-9,.,TRBJ1-4
TGTGCCAGCAGACGGGACAGGGGGCCCTACGAGCAGTACTTC,CASRRDRGPYEQYF,.,TRBV7-2,TRBD1,TRBJ2-7
TGTGCCTGGAACCTGGGCACCGACAATGAGCAGTTCTTC,CAWNLGTDNEQFF,.,TRBV30,.,TRBJ2-1
TGTGCCAGCAGAGGGACAGGGATGAGCAATCAGCCCCAGCATTTT,CASRGTGMSNQPQHF,.,TRBV2,TRBD1,TRBJ1-5
TGCGCCAGCAGCCACGACAACCCCAACTATGGCTACACCTTC,CASSHDNPNYGYTF,.,TRBV4-3,.,TRBJ1-2
TGTGCCAGCAGTTACTCAGGAGGGACAGGGGCATGGGAGCAGTACTTC,CASSYSGGTGAWEQYF,.,TRBV6-6,TRBD1,TRBJ2-7
TGCGCCAGCAGCCAAGGACATTCCTATAATTCACCCCTCCACTTT,CASSQGHSYNSPLHF,.,TRBV4-3,.,TRBJ1-6
TGTGCCACCAGCAGAGGGCTAGCGGGGGGGGGAAAGACCCAGTACTTC,CATSRGLAGGGKTQYF,few,TRBV15,TRBD2,TRBJ2-5
TGTGCCAGCAGCGAGACGTCTAGCGGGGGGCAGAACACCGGGGAGCTGTTTTTT,CASSETSSGGQNTGELFF,few,TRBV11-2,TRBD2,TRBJ2-2
TGTGCCAGCAATTCCTTCGGGGGACAGGGTCAGCCCCAGCATTTT,CASNSFGGQGQPQHF,once,TRBV6-1,TRBD1,TRBJ1-5
TGCGCCAGCAGCCGTAGGAGGGACTCAGAGACCCAGTACTTC,CASSRRRDSETQYF,.,TRBV5-1,.,TRBJ2-5
TGTGCCAGCAGAGCAACCTTAGACAGGGGGCGGACTGAAGCTTTCTTT,CASRATLDRGRTEAFF,.,TRBV25-1,TRBD1,TRBJ1-1
TGTGCCAGCAGCCCGAGAGTAGCAGGCGGGGGCCCTAGCACAGATACGCAGTATTTT,CASSPRVAGGGPSTDTQYF,.,TRBV9,.,TRBJ2-3
TGTGCCAGTACCCAGCGGGGGAGGTGGGGTACGCAGTATTTT,CASTQRGRWGTQYF,.,TRBV19,TRBD2,TRBJ2-3
TGCGCCAGCTCAGGTTCCTCCTACGAGCAGTACTTC,CASSGSSYEQYF,.,TRBV10-2,.,TRBJ2-7
TGCAGCGTTTCAAGGGGCCAGAACACTGAAGCTTTCTTT,CSVSRGQNTEAFF,.,TRBV29-1,.,TRBJ1-1
TGTGCCAGCAGTACCAGAACTAATGAAAAACTGTTTTTT,CASSTRTNEKLFF,.,TRBV28,.,TRBJ1-4
TGTGCCTGGAGTCAGGGGCAGGGGGCAGCTCAGCCCCAGCATTTT,CAWSQGQGAAQPQHF,few,TRBV30,TRBD1,TRBJ1-5
TGTGCCAGCAGCCACGGGGTCAGGTCCTACGAGCAGTACTTC,CASSHGVRSYEQYF,.,TRBV13,.,TRBJ2-7
TGTGCCAGCAGTGCCCCGAACAGGGTAACGGCCTATAGCAATCAGCCCCAGCATTTT,CASSAPNRVTAYSNQPQHF,.,TRBV6-4,.,TRBJ1-5
TGTGCCAGCAGTCCCGGGACAGGGACGAATGAAAAACTGTTTTTT,CASSPGTGTNEKLFF,few,TRBV7-9,TRBD1,TRBJ1-4
TGTGCCAGCAGCTGGGGGCTGCGGGAGACCCAGTACTTC,CASSWGLRETQYF,.,TRBV14,.,TRBJ2-5
TGTGCCAGCAGCCCTTCGGGAGCCTTCTACGAGCAGTACTTC,CASSPSGAFYEQYF,.,TRBV9,.,TRBJ2-7
TGTGCCAGCAGCCAATCGGGACACCCCAACTATGGCTACACCTTC,CASSQSGHPNYGYTF,.,TRBV7-2,.,TRBJ1-2
TGTGCCAGCAGCCCCGGACAGGTTAATAAAGAGACCCAGTACTTC,CASSPGQVNKETQYF,.,TRBV13,TRBD1,TRBJ2-5
TGTGCCAGCAGCCAAAGCGGGGGGGACTACAATGAGCAGTTCTTC,CASSQSGGDYNEQFF,.,TRBV7-2,TRBD2,TRBJ2-1
TGCGCCAGCAGCCAAGATGAAGGCGGATGGGGCTACACCTTC,CASSQDEGGWGYTF,once,TRBV4-1,.,TRBJ1-2
TGTGCCAGCAGCCGAGGGGGACCCAGGGGCAATCAGCCCCAGCATTTT,CASSRGGPRGNQPQHF,.,TRBV9,.,TRBJ1-5
TGCGCCAGCAGCAACGACAGAGTTCTATCGAATGGCTACACCTTC,CASSNDRVLSNGYTF,.,TRBV5-1,.,TRBJ1-2
TGTGCCTGGAGTGTCGGGACAGGGGCCGAAAAACTGTTTTTT,CAWSVGTGAEKLFF,few,TRBV30,TRBD1,TRBJ1-4
TGTGCCAGCAGCTTAGCAGGGTTGAGACAGCCCCAGCATTTT,CASSLAGLRQPQHF,.,TRBV11-2,.,TRBJ1-5
TGTGCCAGCCGGGACAGGGGGCCCGGGGACACTGAAGCTTTCTTT,CASRDRGPGDTEAFF,.,TRBV2,TRBD1,TRBJ1-1
TGTGCCAGCCAAGCGGGGGCCCTCACAGATACGCAGTATTTT,CASQAGALTDTQYF,few,TRBV11-2,TRBD2,TRBJ2-3
TGTGCCAGCAGCCCCCAGGGGCCGGGCAATCAGCCCCAGCATTTT,CASSPQGPGNQPQHF,.,TRBV7-2,.,TRBJ1-5
TGCGCCAGCAGCCTATCCGGGACAGGTGGCTACGAGCAGTACTTC,CASSLSGTGGYEQYF,.,TRBV5-1,TRBD1,TRBJ2-7
TGTGCCAGCAGCTGGGGGAGGGTAACGAACACTGAAGCTTTCTTT,CASSWGRVTNTEAFF,once,TRBV5-4,.,TRBJ1-1
TGCGCCAGCAGTGAGTCGCCTCAGGACAATGAGCAGTTCTTC,CASSESPQDNEQFF,.,TRBV10-1,.,TRBJ2-1
TGTGCCAGCAGCCATGCAGGAGGGACAGGCACTGGAAACACCATATATTTT,CASSHAGGTGTGNTIYF,few,TRBV4-2,TRBD1,TRBJ1-3
TGTGCCAGCAGCGCGGGACTAGCGGGGAGACTAGCCAAAAACATTCAGTACTTC,CASSAGLAGRLAKNIQYF,.,TRBV7-9,TRBD2,TRBJ2-4
TGTGCCAGCAGCGGAAGGACTAGCGGGAGTGAGCAGTTCTTC,CASSGRTSGSEQFF,.,TRBV14,TRBD2,TRBJ2-1
TGCGCCAGCAGTCCCGGCCAGAACAGGGGTGGTAATTCACCCCTCCACTTT,CASSPGQNRGGNSPLHF,.,TRBV5-1,TRBD1,TRBJ1-6
TGCGCCAGCAGCCAAGATGTCGCGATCCCAAATGAGCAGTTCTTC,CASSQDVAIPNEQFF,few,TRBV4-1,.,TRBJ2-1
TGTGCCAGCAGCCCCAACGTAGTCGGGGGGCCCCGGACGCAGTATTTT,CASSPNVVGGPRTQYF,.,TRBV9,.,TRBJ2-3
TGTGCCAGCAGTTTATCGGGGCACGAGCAGTACTTC,CASSLSGHEQYF,.,TRBV27,.,TRBJ2-7
TGTGCCAGCAGTCCCAACTCCTACGAGCAGTACTTC,CASSPNSYEQYF,.,TRBV6-1,.,TRBJ2-7
TGTGCCAGCAGCCACCCCCCCAGCGGGGCAGTCTCTGGGGCCAACGTCCTGACTTTC,CASSHPPSGAVSGANVLTF,.,TRBV11-2,TRBD2,TRBJ2-6
TGCGCCAGCAGCTTGGGCCACGACAGGGCCGGGGAGCTGTTTTTT,CASSLGHDRAGELFF,.,TRBV5-1,TRBD1,TRBJ2-2